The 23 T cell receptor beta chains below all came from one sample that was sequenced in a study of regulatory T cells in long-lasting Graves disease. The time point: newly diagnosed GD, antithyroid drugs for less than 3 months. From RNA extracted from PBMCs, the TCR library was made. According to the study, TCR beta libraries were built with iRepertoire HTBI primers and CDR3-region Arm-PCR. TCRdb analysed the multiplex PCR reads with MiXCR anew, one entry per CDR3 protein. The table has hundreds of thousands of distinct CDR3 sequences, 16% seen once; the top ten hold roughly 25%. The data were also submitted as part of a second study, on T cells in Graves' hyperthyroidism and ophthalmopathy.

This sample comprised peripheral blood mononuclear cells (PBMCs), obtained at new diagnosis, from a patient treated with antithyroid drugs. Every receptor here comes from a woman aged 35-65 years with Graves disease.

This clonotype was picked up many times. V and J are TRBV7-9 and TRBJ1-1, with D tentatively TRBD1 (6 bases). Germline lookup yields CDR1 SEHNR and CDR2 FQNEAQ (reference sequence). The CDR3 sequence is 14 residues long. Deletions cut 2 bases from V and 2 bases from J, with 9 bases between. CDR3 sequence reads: CASSLSDSNTEAFF. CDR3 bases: TGTGCCAGCAGCTTATCGGACAGCAACACTGAAGCTTTCTTT.

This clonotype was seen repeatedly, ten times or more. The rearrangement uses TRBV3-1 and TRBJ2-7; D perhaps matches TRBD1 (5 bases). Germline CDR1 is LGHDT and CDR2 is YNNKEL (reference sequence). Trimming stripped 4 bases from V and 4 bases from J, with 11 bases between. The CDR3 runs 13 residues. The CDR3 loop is CASSPGIFYEQYF. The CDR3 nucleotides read TGTGCCAGCAGCCCAGGGATTTTTTACGAGCAGTACTTC.

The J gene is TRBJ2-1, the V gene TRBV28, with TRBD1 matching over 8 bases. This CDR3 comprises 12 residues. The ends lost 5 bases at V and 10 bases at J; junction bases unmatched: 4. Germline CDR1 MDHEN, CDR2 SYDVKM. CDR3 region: CASSPDRGEQFF. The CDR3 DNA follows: TGTGCCAGCAGTCCAGACAGGGGCGAGCAGTTCTTC. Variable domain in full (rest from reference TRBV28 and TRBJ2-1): DVKVTQSSRYLVKRTGEKVFLECVQDMDHENMFWYRQDPGLGLRLIYFSYDVKMKEKGDIPEGYSVSREKKERFSLILESASTNQTSMYLCASSPDRGEQFFGPGTRLTVL.

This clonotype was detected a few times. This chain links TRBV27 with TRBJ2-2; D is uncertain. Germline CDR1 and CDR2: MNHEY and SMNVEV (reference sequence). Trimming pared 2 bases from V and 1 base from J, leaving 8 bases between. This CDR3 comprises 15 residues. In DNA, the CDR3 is TGTGCCAGCAGTTTAGCGACTGGGAACACCGGGGAGCTGTTTTTT. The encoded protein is CASSLATGNTGELFF.

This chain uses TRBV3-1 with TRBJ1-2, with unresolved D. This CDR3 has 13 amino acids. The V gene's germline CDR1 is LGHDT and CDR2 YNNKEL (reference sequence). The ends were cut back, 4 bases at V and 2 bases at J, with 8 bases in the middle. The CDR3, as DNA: TGTGCCAGCAGCCCTGCCTCGAACTATGGCTACACCTTC. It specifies CASSPASNYGYTF.

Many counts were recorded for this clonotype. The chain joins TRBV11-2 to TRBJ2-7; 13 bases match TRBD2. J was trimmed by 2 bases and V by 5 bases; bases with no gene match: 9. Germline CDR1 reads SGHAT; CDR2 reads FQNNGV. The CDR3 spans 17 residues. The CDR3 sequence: CASSPPPGLAGAYEQYF. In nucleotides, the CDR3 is TGTGCCAGCAGCCCACCCCCAGGACTAGCGGGAGCCTACGAGCAGTACTTC.

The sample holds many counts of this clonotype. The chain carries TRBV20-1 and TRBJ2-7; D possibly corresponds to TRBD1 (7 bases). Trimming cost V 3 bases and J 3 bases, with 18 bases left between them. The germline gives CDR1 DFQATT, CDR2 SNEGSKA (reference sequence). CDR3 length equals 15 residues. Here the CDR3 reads CSASSSGGGGYEQYF. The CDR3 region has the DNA TGCAGTGCTAGCAGCAGTGGAGGGGGCGGCTACGAGCAGTACTTC.

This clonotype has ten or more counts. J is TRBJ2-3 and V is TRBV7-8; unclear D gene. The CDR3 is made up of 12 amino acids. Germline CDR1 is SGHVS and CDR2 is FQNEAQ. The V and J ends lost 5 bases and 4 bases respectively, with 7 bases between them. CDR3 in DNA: TGTGCCAGCAGCATAATGGCAGATACGCAGTATTTT. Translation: CASSIMADTQYF.

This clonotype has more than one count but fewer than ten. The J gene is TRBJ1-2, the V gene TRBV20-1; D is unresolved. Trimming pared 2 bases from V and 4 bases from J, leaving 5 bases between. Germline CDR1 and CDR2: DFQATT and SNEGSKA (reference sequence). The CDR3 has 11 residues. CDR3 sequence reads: CSARRTYGYTF. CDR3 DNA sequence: TGCAGTGCTAGACGGACCTATGGCTACACCTTC.

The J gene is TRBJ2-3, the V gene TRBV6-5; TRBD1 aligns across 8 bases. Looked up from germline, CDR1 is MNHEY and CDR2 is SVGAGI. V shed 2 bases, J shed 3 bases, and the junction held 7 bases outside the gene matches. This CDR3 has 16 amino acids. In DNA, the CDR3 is TGTGCCAGCAGTTACGAAGCAGGGGGCGCGACAGATACGCAGTATTTT. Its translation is CASSYEAGGATDTQYF.

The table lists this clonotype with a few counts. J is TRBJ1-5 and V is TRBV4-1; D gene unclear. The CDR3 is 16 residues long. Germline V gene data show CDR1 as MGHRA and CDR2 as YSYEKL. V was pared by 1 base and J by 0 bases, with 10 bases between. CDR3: CASSQGPSYSNQPQHF. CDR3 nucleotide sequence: TGCGCCAGCAGCCAAGGGCCGTCATATAGCAATCAGCCCCAGCATTTT.

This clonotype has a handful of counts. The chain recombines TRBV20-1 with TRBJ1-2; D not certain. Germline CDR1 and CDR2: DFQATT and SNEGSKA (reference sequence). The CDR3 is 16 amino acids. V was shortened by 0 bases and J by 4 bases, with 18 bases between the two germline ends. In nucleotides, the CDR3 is TGCAGTGCTAGAGAGCGAATTAGGCGGGTCGGCTATGGCTACACCTTC. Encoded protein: CSARERIRRVGYGYTF.

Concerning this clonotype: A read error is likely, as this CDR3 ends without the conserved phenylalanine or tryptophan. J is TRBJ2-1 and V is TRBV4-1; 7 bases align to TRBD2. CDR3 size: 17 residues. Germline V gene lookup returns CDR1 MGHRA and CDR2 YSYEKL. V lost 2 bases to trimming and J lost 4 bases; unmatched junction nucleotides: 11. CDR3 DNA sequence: TGCGCCAGCAGCCAATTCAACTCACTAGCGACTTACAATGAGCAGTTCCTC. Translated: CASSQFNSLATYNEQFL.

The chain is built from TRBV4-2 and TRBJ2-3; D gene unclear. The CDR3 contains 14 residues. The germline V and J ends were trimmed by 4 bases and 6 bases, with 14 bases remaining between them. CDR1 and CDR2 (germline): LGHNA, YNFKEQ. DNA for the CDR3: TGTGCCAGCAGCCCAATAAGCGCGACGGATACGCAGTATTTT. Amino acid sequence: CASSPISATDTQYF.

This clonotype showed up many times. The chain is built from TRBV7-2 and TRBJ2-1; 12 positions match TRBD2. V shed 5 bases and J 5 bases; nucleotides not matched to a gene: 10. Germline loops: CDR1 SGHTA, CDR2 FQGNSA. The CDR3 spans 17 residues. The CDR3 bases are TGTGCCAGCAGCCGTGGACTAGCGGGGATATATGACAATGAGCAGTTCTTC. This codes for CASSRGLAGIYDNEQFF.

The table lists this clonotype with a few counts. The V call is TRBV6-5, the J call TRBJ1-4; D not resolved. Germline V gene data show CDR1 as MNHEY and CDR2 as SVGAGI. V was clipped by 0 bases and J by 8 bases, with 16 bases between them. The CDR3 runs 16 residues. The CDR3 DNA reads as TGTGCCAGCAGTTACTCCCCTGCACAACCGAGGGAAAAACTGTTTTTT. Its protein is CASSYSPAQPREKLFF.

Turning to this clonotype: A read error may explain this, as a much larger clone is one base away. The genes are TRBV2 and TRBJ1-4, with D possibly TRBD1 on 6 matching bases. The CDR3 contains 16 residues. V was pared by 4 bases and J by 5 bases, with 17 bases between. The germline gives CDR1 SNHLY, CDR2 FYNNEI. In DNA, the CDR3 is TGTGCCAGCAGTGGCGGACAGTGGGCACGGAATGAAAAACTGTTTTTT. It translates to CASSGGQWARNEKLFF.

The CDR3 region has the DNA TGTGCCAGCAGTTACCCCCTCGAACCTGTCGGCAGGGGCACTAAAGAGACCCAGTACTTC. Translating gives CASSYPLEPVGRGTKETQYF. The chain combines TRBV6-2 or TRBV6-3 with TRBJ2-5, with D perhaps TRBD1 (6 bases). Trimming removed 2 bases from V and 3 bases from J, with 28 bases in between. The CDR3 covers 20 residues. Germline-derived CDR1 and CDR2 are MNHEY and SVGEGT.

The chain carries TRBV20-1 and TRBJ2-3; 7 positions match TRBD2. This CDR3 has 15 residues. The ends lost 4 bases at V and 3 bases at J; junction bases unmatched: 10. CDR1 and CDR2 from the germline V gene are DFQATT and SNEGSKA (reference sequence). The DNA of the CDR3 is TGCAGTGCTAACGACCGGACTAGGTATACAGATACGCAGTATTTT. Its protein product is CSANDRTRYTDTQYF.

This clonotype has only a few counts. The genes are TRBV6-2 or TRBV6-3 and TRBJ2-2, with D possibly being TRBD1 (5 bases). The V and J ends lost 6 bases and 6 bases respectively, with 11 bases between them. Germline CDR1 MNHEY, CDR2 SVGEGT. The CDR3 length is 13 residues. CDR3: CASRIQVSGELFF. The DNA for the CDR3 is TGTGCCAGCAGAATACAGGTTTCCGGGGAGCTGTTTTTT.

For the CDR3, the DNA is TGTGCCAGCAGTCCATCAGGTGCCTCGATAACCGGGGAGCTGTTTTTT. Amino acid sequence: CASSPSGASITGELFF. The rearrangement uses TRBV11-2 and TRBJ2-2, with D unresolved. Germline assignment: CDR1 SGHAT and CDR2 FQNNGV. V lost 6 bases to trimming and J lost 5 bases, with 19 bases between them. The CDR3 has 16 residues.

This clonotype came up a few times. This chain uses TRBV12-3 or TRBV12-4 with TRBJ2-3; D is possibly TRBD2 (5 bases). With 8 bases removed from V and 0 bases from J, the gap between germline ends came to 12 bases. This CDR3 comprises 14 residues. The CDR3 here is CASLARFSTDTQYF. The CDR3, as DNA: TGTGCCAGCTTAGCGAGATTTAGCACAGATACGCAGTATTTT.

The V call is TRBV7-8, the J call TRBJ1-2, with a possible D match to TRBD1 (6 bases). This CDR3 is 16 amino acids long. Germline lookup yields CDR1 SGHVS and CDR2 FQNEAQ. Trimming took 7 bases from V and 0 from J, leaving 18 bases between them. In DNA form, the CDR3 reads TGTGCCAGCACCGTCTCCCGGGCAGGGGCTAACTATGGCTACACCTTC. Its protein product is CASTVSRAGANYGYTF.